This T cell receptor beta chain was sequenced during a study of T cell responses to AZD1222 COVID-19 vaccine. In its sample, this clone was seen once. Its specificity is not known. CDR1 SNHLY and CDR2 FYNNEI come from the germline V gene. CDR3 length: 14 amino acids. V was trimmed by 8 bases and J by 11 bases, leaving 22 bases between them. General study findings and limits: Reportedly, close to half of spike-specific TCRs are directed against unmutated variant regions. Along spike, vaccine-associated CD4 TCRs were found throughout, with dominance at 160-218 and 743-854.

Measured with immunoSEQ multiplex PCR; TCRdb has only the in-frame clones, and not every one. The sample contains about 140,000 clones, roughly 89% of which appear only once. Sequencing used peripheral blood, obtained 28 days after the second dose of the MenACWY control vaccine. The chain carries TRBV2 and TRBJ2-1; either TRBD1 or TRBD2 may supply D (5 bases each). The TCR comes from an adult who received the MenACWY meningococcal vaccine as a control. The CDR3 spells CASLAANLGVKQFF. The CDR3 nucleotides are TGTGCCAGCCTAGCAGCGAATCTGGGGGTGAAGCAGTTCTTC.